This TCR beta chain is drawn from a study of Ad26.COV2.S vaccination and SARS-CoV-2 variants. V dropped 5 bases and J dropped 0; count of bases not matched to a gene: 4. Germline V gives CDR1 KGHSH, CDR2 LQKENI. This CDR3 has 15 amino acids. Specified treatment: 19 received Ad26.COV2.S at low or high dose, single or two shots; about 5 received placebo; per-sample allocation not given. Sampling was performed 63 days after the first vaccine or placebo injection. Immunization relied on an Ad26 vector, which expressed Wuhan-strain SARS-CoV-2 spike. Generated by immunoSEQ multiplex PCR, the TCRdb table keeps only in-frame clones and is missing some. The sample carries about 250,000 clones, 87% recorded once.

The source was peripheral blood, collected in a trial of Ad26.COV2.S vaccine versus placebo. This chain links TRBV18 with TRBJ1-3, with TRBD1 identical over 7 bases. This TCR derives from a person aged 18 to 65 who received the Ad26.COV2.S COVID-19 vaccine or a placebo. CDR3 in amino acids: CASSTTGNSGNTIYF. CDR3 nucleotides: TGTGCCAGCTCAACGACAGGGAACTCTGGAAACACCATATATTTT.